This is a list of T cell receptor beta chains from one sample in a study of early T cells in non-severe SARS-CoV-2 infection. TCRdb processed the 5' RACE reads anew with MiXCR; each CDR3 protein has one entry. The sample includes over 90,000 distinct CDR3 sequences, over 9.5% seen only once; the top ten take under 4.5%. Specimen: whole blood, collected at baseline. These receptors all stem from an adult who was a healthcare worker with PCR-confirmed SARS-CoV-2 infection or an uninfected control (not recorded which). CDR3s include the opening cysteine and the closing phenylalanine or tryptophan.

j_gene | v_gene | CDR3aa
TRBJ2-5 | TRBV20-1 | CSARPGQGALETQYF
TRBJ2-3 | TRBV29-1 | CSVETGHTDTQYF
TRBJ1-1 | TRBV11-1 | CASSFEGSSNEAFF
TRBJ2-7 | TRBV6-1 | CASSPTWGGEQYF
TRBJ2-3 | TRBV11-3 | CASTPGQGTDTQYF
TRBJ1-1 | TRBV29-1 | CSVGGDRRNTEAFF
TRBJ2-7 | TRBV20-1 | CSAPLPGTGPEQYF
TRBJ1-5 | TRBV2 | CASSGTGGGQPQHF
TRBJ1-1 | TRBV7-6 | CASSFPPNGGTEAFF
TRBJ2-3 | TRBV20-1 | CSARGADGTDTQYF
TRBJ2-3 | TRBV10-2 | CASTRRASGRATTDTQYF
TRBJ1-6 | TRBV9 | CASNNQGYSPLHF
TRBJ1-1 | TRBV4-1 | CASTDTYTEAFF
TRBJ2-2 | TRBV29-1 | CSVIGSKSTGELFF
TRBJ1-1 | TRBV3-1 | CASSQDRRPNTEAFF
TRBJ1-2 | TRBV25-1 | CASGGQGVGPYGYTF
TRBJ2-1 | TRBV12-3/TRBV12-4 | CASSFSASYNEQFF
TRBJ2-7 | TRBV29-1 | CSVGQGKVEYF
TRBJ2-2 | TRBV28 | CASSLGTGASNTGELFF
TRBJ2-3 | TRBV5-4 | CASSLLDFLRTDTQYF
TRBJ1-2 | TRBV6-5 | CATRGLYGYTF
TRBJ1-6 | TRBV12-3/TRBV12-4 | CASSLGPAALHF
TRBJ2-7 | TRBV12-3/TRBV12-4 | CASRSASGSVQQYF
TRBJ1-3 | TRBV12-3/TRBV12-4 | CASSFLGNTIYF
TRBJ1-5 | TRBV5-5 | CASSFKQGNQPQHF
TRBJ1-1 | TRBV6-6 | CASSYSGMTEAFF
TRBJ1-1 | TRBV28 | CASSSFVTEAFF
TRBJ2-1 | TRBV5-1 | CASSLALLAGGDQFF
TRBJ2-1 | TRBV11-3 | CASSFGQDNEQFF
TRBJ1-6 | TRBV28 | CASSLEQNSPLHF
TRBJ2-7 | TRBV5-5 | CASSFTSGSLYEQYF
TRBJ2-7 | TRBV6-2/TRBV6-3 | CASNPWSRSYEQYF
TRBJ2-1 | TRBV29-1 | CSVEGGTSVRSYNEQFF
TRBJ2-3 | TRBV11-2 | CASSRGLAGGQTDTQYF
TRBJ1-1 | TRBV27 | CASSSVEEAFF
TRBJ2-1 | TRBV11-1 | CASSSKGTGSYNEQFF
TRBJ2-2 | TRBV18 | CASSSRTGELFF
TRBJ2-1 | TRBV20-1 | CSARGGRGGLAQFF
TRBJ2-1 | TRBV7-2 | CASSLSSGRAIYNEQFF
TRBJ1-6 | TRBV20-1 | CSAREGFDLYNSPLHF
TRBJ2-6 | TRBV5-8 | CASSLEGSGPGANVLTF
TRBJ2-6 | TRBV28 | CASSSGDGVSGANVLTF
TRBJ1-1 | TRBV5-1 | CASSSPTNTEAFF
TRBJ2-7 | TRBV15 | CATSTSVGYEQYF
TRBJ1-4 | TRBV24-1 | CATSETGTGEKLFF
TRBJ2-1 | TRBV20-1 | CSATSGGSVVNEQFF
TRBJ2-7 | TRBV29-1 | CSVRTGSWEQYF